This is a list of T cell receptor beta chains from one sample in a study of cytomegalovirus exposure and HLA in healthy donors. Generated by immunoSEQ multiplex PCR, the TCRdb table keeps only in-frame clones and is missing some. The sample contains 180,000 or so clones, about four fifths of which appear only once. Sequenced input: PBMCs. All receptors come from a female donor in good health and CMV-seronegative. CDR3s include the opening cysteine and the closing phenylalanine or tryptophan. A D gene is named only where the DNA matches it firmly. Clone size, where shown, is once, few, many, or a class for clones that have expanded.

CDR3: CASNRPSESYEQYF
DNA: TGTGCCAGCAACAGACCCTCGGAATCCTACGAGCAGTACTTC
V: TRBV7-2
size: few
D: .
J: TRBJ2-7

CDR3: CASSEKGGQSYNEQFF
DNA: TGTGCCAGCAGTGAAAAGGGGGGGCAATCCTACAATGAGCAGTTCTTC
V: TRBV2
size: .
D: .
J: TRBJ2-1

CDR3: CASSLLAGGYYNEQFF
DNA: TGTGCCAGCAGCTTACTAGCGGGAGGGTACTACAATGAGCAGTTCTTC
V: TRBV5-6
size: .
D: TRBD2
J: TRBJ2-1

CDR3: CASSLVRGTAGELFF
DNA: TGTGCCAGCAGCCTCGTGCGCGGGACGGCCGGGGAGCTGTTTTTT
V: TRBV11-2
size: .
D: .
J: TRBJ2-2

CDR3: CASSRAADSYEQYF
DNA: TGTGCCAGCAGTCGCGCAGCGGATTCCTACGAGCAGTACTTC
V: TRBV27
size: .
D: .
J: TRBJ2-7

CDR3: CASRRSGEGSGANVLTF
DNA: TGTGCCAGCAGGCGATCAGGGGAAGGCTCTGGGGCCAACGTCCTGACTTTC
V: TRBV5-6
size: .
D: .
J: TRBJ2-6

CDR3: CASSYDWRPGTDTQYF
DNA: TGCGCCAGCAGTTACGACTGGCGTCCGGGCACAGATACGCAGTATTTT
V: TRBV5-1
size: .
D: .
J: TRBJ2-3

CDR3: CASSYYRVYEQYF
DNA: TGTGCCAGCAGCTATTACAGGGTCTACGAGCAGTACTTC
V: TRBV11-2
size: few
D: .
J: TRBJ2-7

CDR3: CASSSIQGGGTDTQYF
DNA: TGTGCCAGCAGTTCCATCCAGGGAGGGGGCACAGATACGCAGTATTTT
V: TRBV27
size: once
D: TRBD2
J: TRBJ2-3

CDR3: CASRQGAQEGYTF
DNA: TGTGCCAGCAGGCAGGGGGCCCAGGAGGGCTACACCTTC
V: TRBV2
size: .
D: TRBD1
J: TRBJ1-2

CDR3: CASSEWQARNIQYF
DNA: TGTGCCAGCAGTGAATGGCAGGCGCGAAACATTCAGTACTTC
V: TRBV6-1
size: .
D: .
J: TRBJ2-4

CDR3: CASSEERGYGYTF
DNA: TGTGCCAGCAGTGAAGAAAGGGGGTATGGCTACACCTTC
V: TRBV6-1
size: .
D: .
J: TRBJ1-2

CDR3: CASSQDGGLAGAPYNEQFF
DNA: TGCGCCAGCAGCCAAGACGGGGGACTAGCGGGAGCTCCCTACAATGAGCAGTTCTTC
V: TRBV4-3
size: .
D: TRBD2
J: TRBJ2-1

CDR3: CASFSSSGGNYGYTF
DNA: TGTGCCAGCTTCTCCTCGAGCGGGGGCAACTATGGCTACACCTTC
V: TRBV5-5
size: .
D: .
J: TRBJ1-2

CDR3: CASSFNFRGGDLANTGELFF
DNA: TGCGCCAGCAGCTTTAATTTTAGGGGGGGCGACCTCGCGAACACCGGGGAGCTGTTTTTT
V: TRBV5-1
size: .
D: .
J: TRBJ2-2

CDR3: CASSEPRGGTRYTDTQYF
DNA: TGTGCCAGCAGCGAGCCCCGAGGCGGGACTCGCTACACAGATACGCAGTATTTT
V: TRBV9
size: .
D: .
J: TRBJ2-3

CDR3: CASSQGLDRGFPYEQYF
DNA: TGTGCCAGCAGCCAAGGACTCGACAGGGGGTTTCCCTACGAGCAGTACTTC
V: TRBV14
size: .
D: TRBD1
J: TRBJ2-7

CDR3: CAWTILNPGTEAFF
DNA: TGTGCCTGGACCATCTTAAATCCGGGCACTGAAGCTTTCTTT
V: TRBV30
size: .
D: .
J: TRBJ1-1

CDR3: CASSAGDGGSYEQYF
DNA: TGTGCCAGCAGCGCCGGGGACGGGGGTTCCTACGAGCAGTACTTC
V: TRBV7-7
size: .
D: .
J: TRBJ2-7

CDR3: CASSDRGRYGYTF
DNA: TGTGCCAGCAGTGATAGGGGGCGTTATGGCTACACCTTC
V: TRBV2
size: .
D: TRBD1
J: TRBJ1-2

CDR3: CASSVGAQNTEAFF
DNA: TGTGCCAGCAGCGTAGGGGCCCAGAACACTGAAGCTTTCTTT
V: TRBV9
size: .
D: .
J: TRBJ1-1

CDR3: CASSRTGGGTPAETQYF
DNA: TGCGCCAGCAGCAGGACCGGGGGGGGGACCCCGGCGGAGACCCAGTACTTC
V: TRBV5-1
size: .
D: TRBD2
J: TRBJ2-5

CDR3: CASSFGTGTSYEQYF
DNA: TGTGCCAGCAGCTTCGGGACAGGGACGTCCTACGAGCAGTACTTC
V: TRBV7-2
size: once
D: TRBD1
J: TRBJ2-7

CDR3: CASSPRGTPNTEAFF
DNA: TGTGCCAGCTCCCCACGGGGGACACCGAACACTGAAGCTTTCTTT
V: TRBV18
size: .
D: .
J: TRBJ1-1

CDR3: CASSIQGTDTQYF
DNA: TGTGCCAGTAGTATACAGGGCACAGATACGCAGTATTTT
V: TRBV19
size: .
D: .
J: TRBJ2-3

CDR3: CASSLVRLSGNTIYF
DNA: TGTGCCAGCAGCTTGGTGCGGCTCTCTGGAAACACCATATATTTT
V: TRBV5-6
size: .
D: .
J: TRBJ1-3

CDR3: CASSADRVKPPNEQFF
DNA: TGTGCCAGCAGTGCTGACAGGGTAAAGCCCCCCAATGAGCAGTTCTTC
V: TRBV2
size: .
D: TRBD1
J: TRBJ2-1

CDR3: CAWSTGGAEQPQHF
DNA: TGTGCCTGGAGCACGGGGGGCGCCGAACAGCCCCAGCATTTT
V: TRBV30
size: .
D: .
J: TRBJ1-5

CDR3: CASSITFGETQYF
DNA: TGTGCCAGTAGTATTACTTTCGGAGAGACCCAGTACTTC
V: TRBV19
size: .
D: .
J: TRBJ2-5

CDR3: CASSPIGTGGNEQYF
DNA: TGCGCCAGCAGCCCCATCGGGACAGGGGGTAACGAGCAGTACTTC
V: TRBV4-1
size: few
D: TRBD1
J: TRBJ2-7

CDR3: CASSVRGTDTQYF
DNA: TGTGCCAGCAGCGTCAGGGGAACAGATACGCAGTATTTT
V: TRBV2
size: .
D: .
J: TRBJ2-3

CDR3: CASSVVLGKNTEAFF
DNA: TGTGCCAGCAGCGTAGTTCTGGGCAAGAACACTGAAGCTTTCTTT
V: TRBV9
size: .
D: .
J: TRBJ1-1

CDR3: CASRQQGATGELFF
DNA: TGTGCCAGCAGGCAACAGGGGGCGACCGGGGAGCTGTTTTTT
V: TRBV6-4
size: .
D: TRBD1
J: TRBJ2-2

CDR3: CARLRRREGWLDTDTQYF
DNA: TGTGCCAGACTCCGGCGGCGGGAGGGTTGGTTGGACACAGATACGCAGTATTTT
V: TRBV19
size: .
D: TRBD2
J: TRBJ2-3

CDR3: CASGPQGLAGYEQYF
DNA: TGTGCCAGCGGCCCACAGGGACTAGCGGGTTACGAGCAGTACTTC
V: TRBV27
size: .
D: TRBD2
J: TRBJ2-7

CDR3: CATLRRGFYEQYF
DNA: TGTGCCACCCTCCGAAGGGGGTTCTACGAGCAGTACTTC
V: TRBV5-6
size: .
D: .
J: TRBJ2-7

CDR3: CASSFNRDQPQHF
DNA: TGTGCCAGCAGTTTTAACAGGGATCAGCCCCAGCATTTT
V: TRBV27
size: once
D: .
J: TRBJ1-5

CDR3: CAWRRRDRGPDTQYF
DNA: TGTGCCTGGAGGCGCCGGGACAGGGGTCCAGATACGCAGTATTTT
V: TRBV30
size: .
D: TRBD1
J: TRBJ2-3

CDR3: CASSLQGIRLTDTQYF
DNA: TGCGCCAGCAGCTTGCAGGGTATCAGGTTAACAGATACGCAGTATTTT
V: TRBV5-1
size: .
D: .
J: TRBJ2-3

CDR3: CASSLRQSYEQYF
DNA: TGTGCCAGTAGTCTTCGACAGAGCTACGAGCAGTACTTC
V: TRBV19
size: .
D: .
J: TRBJ2-7

CDR3: CASSLAYRGKYSNQPQHF
DNA: TGTGCCAGCAGCTTGGCGTACAGGGGCAAGTATAGCAATCAGCCCCAGCATTTT
V: TRBV5-6
size: .
D: TRBD1
J: TRBJ1-5

CDR3: CASSRDTNDGYSNQPQHF
DNA: TGCGCCAGCAGCCGGGACACCAACGACGGATATAGCAATCAGCCCCAGCATTTT
V: TRBV10-1
size: .
D: .
J: TRBJ1-5

CDR3: CSVVGENTEAFF
DNA: TGCAGCGTTGTTGGAGAGAACACTGAAGCTTTCTTT
V: TRBV29-1
size: .
D: .
J: TRBJ1-1

CDR3: CASSFKARSGTEAFF
DNA: TGTGCCAGCAGCTTCAAAGCTCGGTCAGGCACTGAAGCTTTCTTT
V: TRBV7-8
size: .
D: .
J: TRBJ1-1

CDR3: CASTASSVATDTQYF
DNA: TGCGCCAGCACTGCTTCTAGCGTCGCCACAGATACGCAGTATTTT
V: TRBV5-1
size: .
D: .
J: TRBJ2-3

CDR3: CAWSGGDNQPQHF
DNA: TGTGCCTGGAGCGGGGGGGATAATCAGCCCCAGCATTTT
V: TRBV30
size: .
D: .
J: TRBJ1-5

CDR3: CASSLPRQGGYEQYF
DNA: TGTGCCAGCAGTTTACCCCGACAGGGGGGCTACGAGCAGTACTTC
V: TRBV28
size: once
D: TRBD1
J: TRBJ2-7

CDR3: CAWSVLRGGRAGNEQFF
DNA: TGTGCCTGGAGTGTACTAAGGGGCGGGAGGGCAGGGAATGAGCAGTTCTTC
V: TRBV30
size: .
D: TRBD2
J: TRBJ2-1

CDR3: CASSGTELAGVTDTQYF
DNA: TGTGCCAGCAGCGGGACTGAACTAGCGGGAGTGACAGATACGCAGTATTTT
V: TRBV21-1
size: .
D: .
J: TRBJ2-3

CDR3: CSVARGPTEAFF
DNA: TGCAGCGTTGCAAGGGGTCCCACTGAAGCTTTCTTT
V: TRBV29-1
size: .
D: .
J: TRBJ1-1

CDR3: CASRTGQNQETQYF
DNA: TGTGCCAGCAGAACGGGACAGAATCAAGAGACCCAGTACTTC
V: TRBV2
size: .
D: TRBD1
J: TRBJ2-5

CDR3: CASSLGSVSITDTQYF
DNA: TGTGCCAGCAGCTTGGGTTCCGTCTCTATCACAGATACGCAGTATTTT
V: TRBV5-4
size: .
D: .
J: TRBJ2-3

CDR3: CASSPGAGGTDTQYF
DNA: TGTGCCAGCAGCCCCGGAGCGGGTGGCACAGATACGCAGTATTTT
V: TRBV4-2
size: .
D: .
J: TRBJ2-3

CDR3: CASSAPGRGREKLFF
DNA: TGTGCCAGCAGCGCACCAGGACGGGGTCGGGAAAAACTGTTTTTT
V: TRBV12-1
size: .
D: .
J: TRBJ1-4

CDR3: CASSFRQVLYNEQFF
DNA: TGTGCCAGCAGTTTCAGACAGGTGCTTTACAATGAGCAGTTCTTC
V: TRBV28
size: .
D: .
J: TRBJ2-1

CDR3: CASSVVSGGTEQYF
DNA: TGTGCCAGCAGTGTCGTCTCAGGGGGGACCGAGCAGTACTTC
V: TRBV2
size: .
D: .
J: TRBJ2-7

CDR3: CASKTAGDNTGELFF
DNA: TGTGCCAGCAAAACAGCGGGAGATAACACCGGGGAGCTGTTTTTT
V: TRBV28
size: .
D: TRBD2
J: TRBJ2-2

CDR3: CASSFSGAQETQYF
DNA: TGCGCCAGCAGCTTCTCAGGGGCCCAAGAGACCCAGTACTTC
V: TRBV5-1
size: .
D: .
J: TRBJ2-5

CDR3: CASSVVPLGLAGKNEQFF
DNA: TGTGCCAGCAGCGTAGTCCCCCTGGGACTAGCGGGGAAGAATGAGCAGTTCTTC
V: TRBV9
size: .
D: TRBD2
J: TRBJ2-1

CDR3: CSGAGNTEAFF
DNA: TGCAGTGGGGCAGGGAACACTGAAGCTTTCTTT
V: TRBV20-1
size: .
D: .
J: TRBJ1-1